The rows below give T cell receptor beta chains drawn from one sample of a study of human T cells and chemical hapten exposure. TCRdb analysed the RACE reads with MiXCR anew, one entry per CDR3 protein. The sample lists 95,000 to 100,000 distinct CDR3 sequences, over 10% occurring once. This material consisted of whole blood, taken in connection with sensitization to the hapten diphenylcyclopropenone (DPC). Receptors were obtained from a woman in her thirties or forties with alopecia areata. Some clones in this sample may be carry-over from other donors' samples. Both conserved end residues are part of each CDR3. A D gene is named only where the DNA matches it firmly. Clone size is shown for a subset of rows, as once, few, many or a class of expanded clone.

few	TRBJ2-2	TRBD2	TRBV27	CASSLRSGRGGTGELFF	TGTGCCAGCAGTTTAAGGAGCGGGAGGGGAGGAACCGGGGAGCTGTTTTTT
.	TRBJ2-7	TRBD1	TRBV5-1	CASSLASGGRDEQYF	TGCGCCAGCAGCTTGGCTTCAGGGGGCAGGGACGAGCAGTACTTC
.	TRBJ2-1	TRBD2	TRBV12-3/TRBV12-4	CASTPGREGNQFF	TGTGCCAGCACCCCTGGGCGGGAGGGCAATCAGTTCTTC
.	TRBJ2-5	TRBD1	TRBV28	CASSRPGQLKETQYF	TGTGCCAGCAGTCGACCGGGACAGTTAAAAGAGACCCAGTACTTC
few	TRBJ2-1	TRBD2	TRBV6-6	CASSPRKLAQSYNEQFF	TGTGCCAGCAGTCCACGGAAACTAGCGCAATCCTACAATGAGCAGTTCTTC
.	TRBJ2-7	TRBD1	TRBV7-2	CASSRDRGNEQYF	TGTGCCAGCAGCCGGGACAGGGGCAACGAGCAGTACTTC
.	TRBJ2-7	.	TRBV9	CASSVSATAPYEQYF	TGTGCCAGCAGCGTTTCGGCGACAGCCCCCTACGAGCAGTACTTC
few	TRBJ2-7	.	TRBV6-2/TRBV6-3	CASSSLVQIQYYEQYF	TGTGCCAGCAGCTCCCTCGTGCAGATTCAATACTACGAGCAGTACTTC
.	TRBJ2-1	TRBD2	TRBV12-3/TRBV12-4	CASSPGLAVSNEQFF	TGTGCCAGCAGTCCAGGACTAGCGGTCTCGAATGAGCAGTTCTTC
many	TRBJ2-7	.	TRBV12-3/TRBV12-4	CASSQGREIYEQYF	TGTGCCAGCAGCCAGGGGCGGGAAATCTACGAGCAGTACTTC
.	TRBJ2-1	TRBD1	TRBV6-2/TRBV6-3	CASSRWTGSSNEQFF	TGTGCCAGCAGTCGATGGACAGGGTCGAGCAATGAGCAGTTCTTC
.	TRBJ2-7	TRBD2	TRBV7-2	CASSPTSGLHTYEQYF	TGTGCCAGCAGCCCTACTAGCGGGTTACATACCTACGAGCAGTACTTC
.	TRBJ2-3	.	TRBV7-2	CASSFSGWGDTQYF	TGTGCCAGCAGCTTCAGCGGGTGGGGAGATACGCAGTATTTT
many	TRBJ1-2	.	TRBV6-2/TRBV6-3	CASSSYGYGYTF	TGTGCCAGCAGTTCTTACGGCTATGGCTACACCTTC
few	TRBJ1-2	TRBD1	TRBV6-2/TRBV6-3	CASSYLDRENYGYTF	TGTGCCAGCAGTTACCTGGACAGGGAAAACTATGGCTACACCTTC
.	TRBJ1-6	.	TRBV4-3	CASSQDRTVNSPLHF	TGCGCCAGCAGCCAAGATCGGACAGTTAATTCACCCCTCCACTTT
.	TRBJ2-3	TRBD2	TRBV7-2	CASSLDVAGGADTQYF	TGTGCCAGCAGCTTGGACGTAGCGGGAGGGGCAGATACGCAGTATTTT
few	TRBJ2-2	.	TRBV19	CASSIFGGLNTGELFF	TGTGCCAGTAGTATATTTGGCGGATTGAACACCGGGGAGCTGTTTTTT
few	TRBJ2-1	TRBD2	TRBV7-8	CASSLPRTSGIRRSNEQFF	TGTGCCAGCAGCTTACCCAGGACTAGCGGGATCCGGAGGTCAAATGAGCAGTTCTTC
many	TRBJ1-6	TRBD1	TRBV3-1	CASSLGQPSSYNSPLHF	TGTGCCAGCAGCCTGGGACAGCCCAGCTCCTATAATTCACCCCTCCACTTT
.	TRBJ1-1	.	TRBV29-1	CSGVNFGTNTEAFF	TGCAGCGGGGTAAACTTCGGGACGAACACTGAAGCTTTCTTT
many	TRBJ2-5	TRBD1	TRBV19	CASSRQGRETQYF	TGTGCCAGTAGCCGACAGGGAAGAGAGACCCAGTACTTC
few	TRBJ2-7	.	TRBV5-1	CASSSRANEGGEQYF	TGCGCCAGCAGTTCGAGGGCGAATGAAGGGGGCGAGCAGTACTTC
.	TRBJ2-1	.	TRBV18	CASSPEGQGNEQFF	TGTGCCAGCTCTCCGGAGGGCCAGGGGAACGAGCAGTTCTTC
many	TRBJ1-3	.	TRBV9	CASSQLGSSGNTIYF	TGTGCCAGCAGCCAACTGGGGAGCTCTGGAAACACCATATATTTT
many	TRBJ2-6	.	TRBV7-9	CASSQGRISGANVLTF	TGTGCCAGCAGCCAGGGACGGATCTCTGGGGCCAACGTCCTGACTTTC
.	TRBJ1-2	TRBD1	TRBV28	CASLTGASYYGYTF	TGTGCCAGCTTAACAGGGGCGTCTTATTATGGCTACACCTTC
large	TRBJ2-1	.	TRBV27	CAAGRITEQFF	TGTGCCGCGGGGAGGATTACTGAGCAGTTCTTC
many	TRBJ2-3	.	TRBV4-3	CASSPYPLLNTDTQYF	TGCGCCAGCAGCCCCTACCCCCTTCTCAACACAGATACGCAGTATTTT
few	TRBJ2-1	TRBD2	TRBV12-3/TRBV12-4	CASSTRTSGSGNEQFF	TGTGCCAGCAGTACACGGACTAGCGGGAGCGGGAATGAGCAGTTCTTC
few	TRBJ2-1	TRBD2	TRBV6-2/TRBV6-3	CASLTSGRGNEQFF	TGTGCCAGCCTTACTAGCGGGAGGGGGAATGAGCAGTTCTTC
.	TRBJ1-1	TRBD1	TRBV29-1	CSVTGGFTEAFF	TGCAGCGTGACAGGGGGCTTTACTGAAGCTTTCTTT
few	TRBJ1-6	.	TRBV14	CASSQERQKSPNSPLHF	TGTGCCAGCAGCCAAGAGAGACAGAAGTCCCCTAATTCACCCCTCCACTTT
few	TRBJ2-1	TRBD1	TRBV12-3/TRBV12-4	CASARDSSYNEQFF	TGTGCCAGCGCCCGGGACAGCTCCTACAATGAGCAGTTCTTC
few	TRBJ2-7	.	TRBV28	CASSLGGRVLDYEQYF	TGTGCCAGCAGCTTAGGGGGTCGGGTTCTTGACTACGAGCAGTACTTC
.	TRBJ2-3	.	TRBV27	CASYGVSTDTQYF	TGTGCCAGCTATGGAGTTAGCACAGATACGCAGTATTTT
.	TRBJ1-2	.	TRBV6-2/TRBV6-3	CASSEQAYGYTF	TGTGCCAGCAGCGAACAGGCCTATGGCTACACCTTC
many	TRBJ2-7	TRBD1	TRBV6-1	CASSVQGVYEQYF	TGTGCCAGCAGTGTACAGGGGGTATACGAGCAGTACTTC
.	TRBJ2-1	TRBD2	TRBV12-3/TRBV12-4	CASIQTSGYYNEQFF	TGTGCCAGCATCCAGACTAGCGGGTACTACAATGAGCAGTTCTTC
.	TRBJ1-5	.	TRBV4-1	CASSQDTLQVYSNQPQHF	TGCGCCAGCAGCCAAGACACGTTGCAGGTATATAGCAATCAGCCCCAGCATTTT
.	TRBJ2-1	TRBD1	TRBV28	CASSFIGLRQGANEQFF	TGTGCCAGCAGTTTTATCGGGCTGCGACAGGGGGCCAATGAGCAGTTCTTC
.	TRBJ1-2	TRBD1	TRBV11-1	CASSHRTGSTKDGYTF	TGTGCCAGCAGCCATCGGACAGGGAGCACGAAAGATGGCTACACCTTC
few	TRBJ1-2	TRBD1	TRBV19	CASSFSRQGGYTF	TGTGCCAGTAGTTTCTCTCGACAGGGTGGCTACACCTTC
.	TRBJ1-6	TRBD1	TRBV7-2	CASSLGRDRSSPLHF	TGTGCCAGCAGCTTAGGTCGGGACAGGTCTTCACCCCTCCACTTT
few	TRBJ2-3	TRBD2	TRBV5-1	CASSLAGTSLTDTQYF	TGCGCCAGCAGCTTGGCCGGGACTAGCCTCACAGATACGCAGTATTTT
many	TRBJ2-4	.	TRBV19	CASSRGGGLRPENIQYF	TGTGCCAGTAGTAGGGGTGGGGGACTCCGGCCGGAAAACATTCAGTACTTC
.	TRBJ1-1	.	TRBV4-3	CASSQQLLGTEAFF	TGCGCCAGCAGCCAACAACTTCTGGGGACTGAAGCTTTCTTT
many	TRBJ2-3	.	TRBV7-9	CASSPAGQQYF	TGTGCCAGCAGCCCCGCCGGACAGCAGTATTTT
many	TRBJ2-5	TRBD2	TRBV15	CATSRGLLAGDQGETQYF	TGTGCCACCAGCAGAGGCCTACTAGCGGGAGATCAGGGGGAGACCCAGTACTTC
few	TRBJ2-3	TRBD2	TRBV20-1	CSASREVQDTQYF	TGCAGTGCTAGCCGGGAGGTGCAAGATACGCAGTATTTT
many	TRBJ2-1	.	TRBV20-1	CSASPSESSYNEQFF	TGCAGTGCTAGCCCATCTGAGAGTTCCTACAATGAGCAGTTCTTC
few	TRBJ1-1	.	TRBV20-1	CSARGRAKNTEAFF	TGCAGTGCTAGGGGGCGGGCCAAGAACACTGAAGCTTTCTTT
.	TRBJ2-1	TRBD2	TRBV28	CASRDSGGPYNEQFF	TGTGCCAGCAGAGATAGCGGGGGGCCCTACAATGAGCAGTTCTTC
.	TRBJ1-1	.	TRBV29-1	CSVEGRMNTEAFF	TGCAGCGTTGAAGGCAGGATGAACACTGAAGCTTTCTTT
few	TRBJ2-4	.	TRBV2	CASRQAKNIQYF	TGTGCCTCGCGCCAGGCCAAAAACATTCAGTACTTC
.	TRBJ1-6	.	TRBV5-5	CASSLTRGYNSPLHF	TGTGCCAGCAGCTTGACTAGGGGCTATAATTCACCCCTCCACTTT
many	TRBJ2-2	TRBD2	TRBV6-2/TRBV6-3	CASSYSTSGEEDTGELFF	TGTGCCAGCAGTTACTCGACTAGCGGGGAGGAAGACACCGGGGAGCTGTTTTTT